Here is one T cell receptor (beta chain) with its context. The CDR3 has 15 amino acids. CDR1 is LNHNV, CDR2 YYDKDF, per germline (reference sequence). The V and J ends lost 1 base and 3 bases respectively, with 13 bases between them. The sample comes from a study of cytomegalovirus exposure and HLA in healthy donors. In the PCR, 60 Vbeta and 13 Jbeta primers were used. Produced via immunoSEQ multiplex PCR; TCRdb's table is partial and in-frame only. The repertoire includes about 160,000 clones, less than 85% of them detected once, and approximately 1.3% sits in the top ten. This receptor was identified in a man between 60 and 70 years old in good health and CMV-seronegative. The rearrangement uses TRBV15 and TRBJ2-7; D gene uncertain. The sequenced material came from PBMCs. This CDR3 reads CATSRGQTYLYEQYF. In DNA, the CDR3 is TGTGCCACCAGCAGAGGCCAAACCTACCTCTACGAGCAGTACTTC.